The 5 T cell receptor beta chains given below trace back to one sample, sequenced in a study of T cells after yellow fever vaccination. One entry per CDR3 protein, called by TCRdb with MiXCR from the 5' RACE reads. The data show a few hundred thousand distinct CDR3 sequences, roughly 4% seen once. The sequences come from PBMCs, collected 5 days after the yellow fever booster vaccination. Receptors originate from a man in his late teens or twenties who received the YFV17D yellow fever vaccine.

This clonotype was recorded once. The chain has TRBV5-1 and TRBJ2-3; TRBD2 might be the D (7 bases). Germline assignment: CDR1 SGHRS and CDR2 YFSETQ. V was cut by 4 bases and J by 2 bases, with 20 bases left in between. The CDR3 consists of 17 residues. CDR3 DNA sequence: TGCGCCAGCAGCCCCCAAGGCAGGGCGGGGGCCACAGATACGCAGTATTTT. It is translated as CASSPQGRAGATDTQYF.

This clonotype was counted at least ten times. The chain has TRBV4-1 and TRBJ2-3; possible D gene TRBD1, 6 bases. Trimming shortened V by 2 bases and J by 6 bases, and 12 bases separated the two germline ends. Germline values: CDR1 MGHRA, CDR2 YSYEKL. The CDR3 sequence is 14 residues long. As DNA, the CDR3 is TGCGCCAGCAGCCAAAGGGACACGGCGGATACGCAGTATTTT. It yields the protein CASSQRDTADTQYF.

The gene calls are TRBV12-3 or TRBV12-4 and TRBJ1-4, with 9 bases fitting TRBD1. Unmatched junction bases numbered 5, after V lost 8 bases and J lost 7 bases. The CDR3 consists of 13 residues. CDR3 amino acids: CASGGQGFEKLFF. The CDR3 DNA follows: TGTGCCAGCGGGGGACAGGGATTTGAAAAACTGTTTTTT.

This clonotype was detected ten times or more. J is TRBJ1-6 and V is TRBV5-5; D unresolved. V lost 3 bases and J lost 0, with 16 bases in between. CDR3 length: 18 amino acids. The germline CDR1 and CDR2 sequences are SGHKS and YYEKEE (reference sequence). The CDR3 sequence: CASSSNLGRDSYNSPLHF. CDR3 DNA sequence: TGTGCCAGCAGCTCCAATCTTGGGAGGGACTCCTATAATTCACCCCTCCACTTT.

This clonotype was observed a few times. This rearrangement joins TRBV5-6 to TRBJ1-5, with TRBD1 matching over 8 bases. CDR1 and CDR2 from the germline V gene are SGHDT and YYEEEE. The CDR3 spans 15 residues. After removal of 1 base from V and 7 bases from J, the junction contained 7 bases not matched to a gene. CDR3 DNA: TGTGCCAGCAGCTTGCTGTCCAGGGGGCAACAGCCCCAGCATTTT. Translating gives CASSLLSRGQQPQHF.